Following are 20 T cell receptor beta chains from one sample sequenced in a study of blood T cell repertoires in COVID-19. Sequencing used immunoSEQ multiplex PCR; TCRdb keeps in-frame clones, though not all of them. The sample has about 180,000 clones, 80% to 90% seen once. The sequenced sample consisted of peripheral blood. These receptors were obtained from a man between 18 and 35 years old who had recovered from COVID-19.

The chain employs TRBV6-6 and TRBJ2-5, with a weak D call TRBD2 (5 bases). The V end was cut by 8 bases, the J end by 1 base, with 11 bases between. Germline loops: CDR1 MNHNY, CDR2 SVGAGI (reference sequence). This CDR3 is 13 amino acids long. CDR3 sequence (DNA): TGTGCCAGCGAAGGGAGCCTCCAAGAGACCCAGTACTTC. Its translation is CASEGSLQETQYF.

The chain uses TRBV15 and TRBJ2-7; 7 positions match TRBD1. J was trimmed by 5 bases and V by 0 bases; bases with no gene match: 13. This CDR3 is 17 amino acids long. Germline CDR1 and CDR2: LNHNV and YYDKDF (reference sequence). In DNA, the CDR3 is TGTGCCACCAGCAGAGATCGATGGACAGGCGGTACCCACGAGCAGTACTTC. Translation gives CATSRDRWTGGTHEQYF.

On this clone itself: This CDR3 is also generated by other DNA sequences in the sample. V is TRBV5-1 and J is TRBJ2-7; the D is unclear. Germline V gives CDR1 SGHRS, CDR2 YFSETQ. This CDR3 contains 12 residues. Between the trimmed V and J ends, which lost 0 bases and 3 bases, there was a span of 4 bases. The CDR3 spells CASSLGDYEQYF. The CDR3 bases are TGCGCCAGCAGCTTGGGAGACTACGAGCAGTACTTC.

The rearrangement uses TRBV6-6 and TRBJ2-2; TRBD2 matches 9 bases. Germline trimming cut 6 bases from V and 5 bases from J; bases unmatched to any gene: 7. The CDR3 totals 15 residues. CDR1 is MNHNY, CDR2 SVGAGI, per germline (reference sequence). In nucleotides, the CDR3 is TGTGCCAGCAGAGTCGGGCTAGCGGGAACCGGGGAGCTGTTTTTT. Its protein product is CASRVGLAGTGELFF.

This clone was seen a few times. V usage is TRBV6-2 or TRBV6-3 and J usage is TRBJ2-1; the D gene is possibly TRBD2 (6 bases). Germline values: CDR1 MNHEY, CDR2 SVGEGT. The CDR3 covers 16 residues. The V end was cut by 2 bases, the J end by 4 bases, with 15 bases between. CDR3 protein: CASSYLARPPYNEQFF. The CDR3 bases are TGTGCCAGCAGTTACCTAGCGCGACCTCCTTACAATGAGCAGTTCTTC.

The chain links TRBV10-3 to TRBJ2-3, with TRBD2 as a possible D gene (6 bases). The CDR3 loop spans 14 amino acids. CDR1 is ENHRY, CDR2 SYGVKD, per germline. Trimming left V 6 bases short and J 4 bases short, with 14 bases between. The CDR3 is CAIRPDGGPDTQYF. The CDR3 DNA follows: TGTGCCATCAGGCCCGACGGGGGACCAGATACGCAGTATTTT.

This clone was observed a few times. The CDR3 reads CASSPPGTGSPNEQFF. CDR3 in DNA: TGCGCCAGCAGCCCACCCGGGACAGGGTCCCCCAATGAGCAGTTCTTC. The gene calls are TRBV23-1 and TRBJ2-1; 9 positions agree with TRBD1. TRBV23-1 is known as an ORF, though its function is uncertain. J gave up 6 bases and V 6 bases, and 12 bases lay outside the gene matches. CDR3 length: 16 residues.

V is TRBV4-2 and J is TRBJ2-7, with 9 bases that match TRBD2. Germline V gene data show CDR1 as LGHNA and CDR2 as YNFKEQ. CDR3 size: 17 residues. The V and J ends lost 4 bases and 1 base, in that order; junction bases with no gene match: 11. CDR3 region: CASSRTLLAGESYEQYF. In DNA form, the CDR3 reads TGTGCCAGCAGCCGAACATTGTTAGCGGGAGAGTCCTACGAGCAGTACTTC.

V is TRBV19 and J is TRBJ1-5; 7 nucleotides align to TRBD1. Looked up from germline, CDR1 is LNHDA and CDR2 is SQIVND (reference sequence). The CDR3 is made up of 15 amino acids. Losses at the gene ends were 6 bases for V and 2 bases for J; bases not matched to a gene: 7. The chain's CDR3 is CASSLDRAGNQPQHF. The CDR3, as DNA: TGTGCCAGTAGCCTTGACAGGGCTGGCAATCAGCCCCAGCATTTT.

This chain links TRBV19 with TRBJ1-1; the D is unclear. The CDR3 consists of 13 residues. Trimming took 3 bases from V and 7 from J, leaving 12 bases between them. Germline lookup yields CDR1 LNHDA and CDR2 SQIVND (reference sequence). CDR3 protein: CASSMGARLEAFF. The CDR3 DNA is TGTGCCAGTAGTATGGGTGCGCGGCTTGAAGCTTTCTTT.

The chain couples TRBV15 to TRBJ2-3, with 8 bases fitting TRBD1. The V segment lost 3 bases and the J segment 2 bases; nucleotides outside the gene matches: 1. Germline-derived CDR1 and CDR2 are LNHNV and YYDKDF (reference sequence). This CDR3 is 14 amino acids long. The CDR3 loop is CATSRDRDTDTQYF. The CDR3 DNA sequence: TGTGCCACCAGCAGGGACAGGGACACAGATACGCAGTATTTT.

The rearrangement joins TRBV12-3 or TRBV12-4 to TRBJ2-1; no definite D call. With 1 base removed from V and 10 bases from J, the gap between germline ends came to 11 bases. The CDR3 length is 13 residues. DNA of the CDR3: TGTGCCAGCAGTTTAGTCGGGTTAAAAGAGCAGTTCTTC. It encodes CASSLVGLKEQFF.

V is TRBV3-1 (or the pseudogene TRBV3-2) and J is TRBJ2-5; maybe TRBD2 (6 bases). Germline V gene sequence: CDR1 LGHDT, CDR2 YNNKEL (reference sequence). With 8 bases removed from V and 2 bases from J, the gap between germline ends came to 18 bases. This CDR3 spans 15 amino acids. CDR3 amino acids: CASRGWDFAQETQYF. The CDR3 DNA reads as TGTGCCAGCCGCGGCTGGGACTTCGCTCAAGAGACCCAGTACTTC.

The chain is built from TRBV5-5 and TRBJ2-1; 11 bases agree with TRBD2. This CDR3 is built from 16 residues. Trimming at V came to 0 bases and at J to 2 bases, leaving 1 base not matched to a gene. Germline lookup yields CDR1 SGHKS and CDR2 YYEKEE (reference sequence). CDR3 nucleotides: TGTGCCAGCAGCTTGGTTAGCGGGAGGGCCTACAATGAGCAGTTCTTC. Amino acids: CASSLVSGRAYNEQFF.

The chain carries TRBV5-1 and TRBJ1-4, with 7 bases that match TRBD1. The germline CDR1 and CDR2 sequences are SGHRS and YFSETQ. CDR3 length: 18 amino acids. The V and J ends lost 0 bases and 7 bases, in that order; junction bases with no gene match: 15. This chain's CDR3 is CASSLGLDRDLRGEKLFF. The CDR3 region has the DNA TGCGCCAGCAGCTTGGGATTAGACAGGGACTTACGTGGTGAAAAACTGTTTTTT.

The genes are TRBV9 and TRBJ2-3, with 7 bases that match TRBD2. The germline gives CDR1 SGDLS, CDR2 YYNGEE. The CDR3 spans 15 residues. Unmatched junction bases numbered 5, after V lost 3 bases and J lost 1 base. The CDR3: CASSAGGSRTDTQYF. The CDR3 bases are TGTGCCAGCAGCGCTGGCGGGAGTCGCACAGATACGCAGTATTTT.

There are a few counts of this clone. The same CDR3 also results from other DNA sequences found in this sample. V usage is TRBV5-4 and J usage is TRBJ2-7; the D is unclear. Trimming removed 4 bases from V and 1 base from J, with 3 bases in between. The CDR3 loop spans 11 amino acids. CDR1 SGHNT and CDR2 YYREEE come from the germline V gene (reference sequence). The CDR3 region has the DNA TGTGCCAGCAGCACTTCCTACGAGCAGTACTTC. Encoded protein: CASSTSYEQYF.

The rearrangement joins TRBV7-9 to TRBJ2-3, with 14 bases aligning to TRBD2. The J segment lost 6 bases and the V segment lost 5 bases, leaving 4 bases of the junction unmatched. The CDR3 has 15 residues. The germline V gene encodes CDR1 SEHNR and CDR2 FQNEAQ (reference sequence). The CDR3 DNA reads TGTGCCAGCAGCCGACTAGCGGGAGGGGCGGATACGCAGTATTTT. Encoded protein: CASSRLAGGADTQYF.

CDR3 residues: CASRRQGASGELFF. The CDR3 DNA reads TGTGCCAGCAGACGGCAGGGGGCGTCCGGGGAGCTGTTTTTT. The chain is built from TRBV28 and TRBJ2-2, with 8 bases fitting TRBD1. The CDR3 extends over 14 amino acids. CDR1 is MDHEN and CDR2 is SYDVKM in the germline V gene. Unmatched junction bases numbered 6, after V lost 6 bases and J lost 6 bases.

The rearrangement links TRBV10-3 to TRBJ2-7, with a possible D match to TRBD1 (5 bases). This CDR3 is 15 amino acids long. Trimming stripped 5 bases from V and 3 bases from J, with 17 bases between. In germline, CDR1 is ENHRY, CDR2 SYGVKD. For the CDR3, the DNA is TGTGCCATCAGTCAAATACAGGAGAATATCTACGAGCAGTACTTC. Its protein is CAISQIQENIYEQYF.